Presented here are 2 T cell receptor beta chains from one specimen sequenced in a study of T-cell memory formation after mild COVID-19. TCRdb ran MiXCR on the 5' RACE reads and lists one entry per CDR3 protein. The table lists 450,000 to 650,000 distinct CDR3 sequences, roughly 17% of them singletons. Material: PBMCs or a T cell subset sorted from them (not recorded which). These receptors came from an adult woman who had mild COVID-19 (a few samples of this study predate the infection). Cell type and time point are not known.

The sample holds a few counts of this clonotype. This chain links TRBV18 with TRBJ2-1; D is undetermined. Trimming cost V 2 bases and J 5 bases, with 13 bases left between them. This CDR3 region has 15 residues. CDR1 KGHSH and CDR2 LQKENI come from the germline V gene. CDR3 residues: CASSPRAPLNNEQFF. In DNA form, the CDR3 reads TGTGCCAGCTCACCAAGGGCCCCCCTCAACAATGAGCAGTTCTTC.

The rearrangement links TRBV20-1 to TRBJ2-7; 8 nucleotides match TRBD2. V lost 3 bases, J lost 1 base, and 5 bases stayed unmatched. Germline values: CDR1 DFQATT, CDR2 SNEGSKA (reference sequence). CDR3 length: 14 residues. CDR3 nucleotide sequence: TGCAGTGCTAGGGCCAGCGGGAGTTCCTACGAGCAGTACTTC. It specifies CSARASGSSYEQYF.